Below are 3 T cell receptor beta chains sequenced from a single sample in a study of regulatory T cells in long-lasting Graves disease. Time point given: newly diagnosed GD, antithyroid drugs for less than 3 months. Generation of the TCR library employed RNA extracted from PBMCs. The authors built TCR beta libraries using iRepertoire HTBI primers and Arm-PCR of CDR3 regions. TCRdb reprocessed the multiplex PCR reads with MiXCR, giving one entry per CDR3 protein. The data contain approximately 350,000 distinct CDR3 sequences, 16% of them singletons. The data also belong to a second study, concerning T cells in Graves' hyperthyroidism and ophthalmopathy.

The input for sequencing was peripheral blood mononuclear cells (PBMCs), taken at new diagnosis, from a patient treated with antithyroid drugs. The receptors here all came from a man between 40 and 49 years old with Graves disease.

The V gene is TRBV7-9, the J gene TRBJ2-1; 10 positions match TRBD1. Germline trimming cut 4 bases from V and 6 bases from J; bases unmatched to any gene: 6. The germline gives CDR1 SEHNR, CDR2 FQNEAQ (reference sequence). This CDR3 has 15 amino acids. The DNA for the CDR3 is TGTGCCAGCAGCTACGGGACAGGGGTGCTCAATGAGCAGTTCTTC. Encoded protein: CASSYGTGVLNEQFF.

This clonotype was counted many times. This rearrangement joins TRBV5-6 to TRBJ2-1; perhaps TRBD2 as D (5 bases). Trimming took 4 bases from V and 3 from J, leaving 17 bases between them. Per germline, CDR1 SGHDT and CDR2 YYEEEE. The CDR3 length is 16 residues. The CDR3 protein is CASSENTWRHYNEQFF. The CDR3 bases are TGTGCCAGCAGCGAGAACACATGGAGGCACTACAATGAGCAGTTCTTC.

To note about this clonotype: A much larger clone lies one base from this, so it may be a read error. This rearrangement joins TRBV12-3 or TRBV12-4 to TRBJ1-5; 8 bases align to TRBD1. CDR3 length: 15 residues. The trim removed 1 base at V and 6 bases at J, leaving 5 bases unmatched. CDR3 sequence reads: CASSLGTGFSQPQHF. CDR3 sequence (DNA): TGTGCCAGCAGTTTAGGGACAGGGTTCAGTCAGCCCCAGCATTTT.